The following is a T cell receptor beta chain sequence with its context. Its antigen is as yet unknown. The record originates from a study of T cell responses to AZD1222 COVID-19 vaccine. Study-wide results and caveats: Of spike-specific TCRs, nearly half reportedly target regions left unmutated in variants. Seropositive status at baseline applied to only a handful of AZD1222 recipients.

Profiling relied on immunoSEQ multiplex PCR, and the TCRdb table lists in-frame clones only, not all of them. The sample has about 67,000 clones, around four fifths seen once. V was shortened by 6 bases and J by 1 base, with 13 bases between the two germline ends. The CDR3 totals 14 residues. CDR1 and CDR2 (germline): SGHDT, YYEEEE. The origin of this receptor is an adult in good health. The rearrangement links TRBV5-6 to TRBJ1-1; tentative D call: TRBD1 (6 bases). The sequenced sample was peripheral blood, obtained on day 0 of AZD1222 vaccination. Here the CDR3 reads CASTPGHKNTEAFF. DNA of the CDR3: TGTGCCAGCACCCCGGGACACAAGAACACTGAAGCTTTCTTT.